This T cell receptor (beta chain) was sequenced in a study of blood T cells in healthy people across ages. Turning to this clonotype: Antigen: not known.

It was with a sample-barcoded 5' primer and a J-beta primer mix that a second PCR of about 6 to 11 cycles was run. Every sample gave at least 3 million paired-end reads containing CDR3. TCRdb re-derived calls from the 5' RACE reads in MiXCR, one entry per CDR3 protein. Among around 1,500,000 distinct CDR3 sequences listed, approximately 42% were seen once. CDR3 length equals 14 residues. Germline CDR1 reads LNHDA; CDR2 reads SQIVND (reference sequence). V was pared by 7 bases and J by 0 bases, with 9 bases between. Whole-study results and caveats: Because donor CMV status was unknown, expanded clonotype changes were possibly confounded.

The TCR sequence derives from a woman aged 18-29 years in good health. The specimen sequenced was blood. V gene TRBV19 combines with J gene TRBJ2-2; D not certain. In DNA form, the CDR3 reads TGTGCCAGTACCAGAAAATCGAACACCGGGGAGCTGTTTTTT. Its protein product is CASTRKSNTGELFF. The full variable domain, in which reference TRBV19 and TRBJ2-2 provide the parts outside the CDR3, is DGGITQSPKYLFRKEGQNVTLSCEQNLNHDAMYWYRQDPGQGLRLIYYSQIVNDFQKGDIAEGYSVSREKKESFPLTVTSAQKNPTAFYLCASTRKSNTGELFFGEGSRLTVL.